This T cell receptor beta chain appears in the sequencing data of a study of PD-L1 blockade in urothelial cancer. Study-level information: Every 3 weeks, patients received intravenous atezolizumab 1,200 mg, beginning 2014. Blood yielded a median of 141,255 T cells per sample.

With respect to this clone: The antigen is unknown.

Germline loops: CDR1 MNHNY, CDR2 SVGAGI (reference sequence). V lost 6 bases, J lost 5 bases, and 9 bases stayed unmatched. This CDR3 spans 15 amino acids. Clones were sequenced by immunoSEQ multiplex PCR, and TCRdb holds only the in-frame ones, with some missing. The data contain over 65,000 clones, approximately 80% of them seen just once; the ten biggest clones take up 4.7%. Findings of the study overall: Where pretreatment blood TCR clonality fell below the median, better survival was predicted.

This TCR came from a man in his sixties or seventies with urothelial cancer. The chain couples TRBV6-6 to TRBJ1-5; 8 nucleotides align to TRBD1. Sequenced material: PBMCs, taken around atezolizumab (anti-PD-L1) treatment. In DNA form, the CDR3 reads TGTGCCAGCAGGTCCGACAGGGGCCCTCATCAGCCCCAGCATTTT. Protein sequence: CASRSDRGPHQPQHF.